This TCR beta chain was captured by sequencing in a study of cytomegalovirus exposure and HLA in healthy donors. This CDR3 has 14 residues. CDR1 and CDR2 from the germline V gene are LGHNA and YSLEER. The V gene lost 1 base and the J gene lost 2 bases, with 9 bases spanning the gap. Produced via immunoSEQ multiplex PCR; TCRdb's table is partial and in-frame only. The repertoire holds some 350,000 clones, with around 87% as singletons. The chain has TRBV4-3 and TRBJ2-7, with D perhaps given as TRBD1 or TRBD2 (5 bases each). This receptor was identified in a woman aged 25 to 39 in good health and CMV-seropositive. Sequenced material: PBMCs. CDR3 coding DNA: TGCGCCAGCAGCCAAGTTCGGGGCACCTACGAGCAGTACTTC. Translation: CASSQVRGTYEQYF.